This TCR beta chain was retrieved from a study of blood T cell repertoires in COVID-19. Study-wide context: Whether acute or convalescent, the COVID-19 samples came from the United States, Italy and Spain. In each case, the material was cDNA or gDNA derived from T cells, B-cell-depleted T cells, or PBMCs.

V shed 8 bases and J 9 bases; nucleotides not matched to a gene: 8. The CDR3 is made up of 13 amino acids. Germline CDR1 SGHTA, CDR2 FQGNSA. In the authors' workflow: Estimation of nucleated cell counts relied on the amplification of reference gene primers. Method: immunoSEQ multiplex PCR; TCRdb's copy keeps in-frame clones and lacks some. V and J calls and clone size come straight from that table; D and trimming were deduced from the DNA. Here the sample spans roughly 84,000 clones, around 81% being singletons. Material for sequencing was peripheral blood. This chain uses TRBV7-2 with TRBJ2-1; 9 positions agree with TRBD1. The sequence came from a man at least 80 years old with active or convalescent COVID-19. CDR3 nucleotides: TGTGCCAGCGGAAACAGGGGGCCGACTGAGCAGTTCTTC. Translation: CASGNRGPTEQFF.